Included here is one T cell receptor beta chain sequence, with context. Its antigen is undetermined. Treatment described: roughly ten-day PBMC culture with coronavirus spike peptide pools or control peptides (ViraFEST assay). The unexposed donor gave CD4+ T cells before the COVID-19 pandemic (2011-2018). The sample belongs to a study of vaccination and CD4 T cells after COVID-19. Whole-study context: The convalescents were made up of six males and four females, two of whom were Hispanic. Post-vaccination specimens were collected at a median of approximately 74 days following dose two (range 14 to 241).

The germline gives CDR1 LNHDA, CDR2 SQIVND (reference sequence). This CDR3 is 14 amino acids long. V shed 4 bases, J shed 9 bases, and the junction held 9 bases outside the gene matches. Regarding the study as a whole: The median count of SARS-CoV-2-reactive clonotypes rose from roughly 21 to 40, not significantly.

The study sequenced cultured CD4+ T cell DNA using the Oncomine TCR Beta short-read assay. From cultured CD4+ T cells, genomic DNA was extracted. TCRdb re-derived calls from the PCR reads in MiXCR, one entry per CDR3 protein. The sample has thousands of distinct CDR3 sequences, over 25% seen once. This chain connects TRBV19 to TRBJ1-5, with 7 nucleotides matching TRBD1. The sequence came from a human donor in good health. The specimen sequenced was CD4+ T cells from blood, cultured in vitro. CDR3 in amino acids: CASSTTGAGWPQHF. The CDR3 bases are TGTGCCAGTAGTACCACAGGGGCGGGATGGCCCCAGCATTTT.